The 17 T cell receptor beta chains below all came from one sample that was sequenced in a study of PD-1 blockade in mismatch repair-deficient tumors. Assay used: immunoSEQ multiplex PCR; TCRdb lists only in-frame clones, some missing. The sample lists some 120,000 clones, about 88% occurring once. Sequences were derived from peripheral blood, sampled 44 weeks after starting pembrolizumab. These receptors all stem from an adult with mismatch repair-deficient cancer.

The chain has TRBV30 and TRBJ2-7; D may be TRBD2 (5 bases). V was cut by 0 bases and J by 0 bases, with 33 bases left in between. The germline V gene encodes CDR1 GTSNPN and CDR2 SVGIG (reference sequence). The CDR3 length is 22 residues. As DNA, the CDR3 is TGTGCCTGGAGTGTAACGTTCTCTTGGGCAAGACAAGGGCGGGTTAGCTCCTACGAGCAGTACTTC. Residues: CAWSVTFSWARQGRVSSYEQYF.

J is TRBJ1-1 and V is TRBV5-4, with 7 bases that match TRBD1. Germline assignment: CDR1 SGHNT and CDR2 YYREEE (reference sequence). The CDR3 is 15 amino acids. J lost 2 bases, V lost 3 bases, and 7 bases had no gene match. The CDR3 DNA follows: TGTGCCAGCAGCTCCGTGACAGGGCTCAACACTGAAGCTTTCTTT. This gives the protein CASSSVTGLNTEAFF.

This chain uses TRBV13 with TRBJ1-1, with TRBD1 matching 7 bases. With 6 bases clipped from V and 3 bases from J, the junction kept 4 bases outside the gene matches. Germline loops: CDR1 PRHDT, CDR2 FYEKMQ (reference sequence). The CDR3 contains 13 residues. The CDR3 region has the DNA TGTGCCAGCAGTGAACAGGGGCACACTGAAGCTTTCTTT. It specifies CASSEQGHTEAFF.

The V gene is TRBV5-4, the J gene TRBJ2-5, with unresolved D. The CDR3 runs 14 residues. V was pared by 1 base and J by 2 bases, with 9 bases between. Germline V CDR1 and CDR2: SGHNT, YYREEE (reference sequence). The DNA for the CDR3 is TGTGCCAGCAGCTTGACGGTGTCTCAAGAGACCCAGTACTTC. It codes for CASSLTVSQETQYF.

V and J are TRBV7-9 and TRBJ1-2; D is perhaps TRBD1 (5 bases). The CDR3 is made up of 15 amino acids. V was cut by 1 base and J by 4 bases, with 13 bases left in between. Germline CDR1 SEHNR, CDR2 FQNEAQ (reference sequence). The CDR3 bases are TGTGCCAGCAGCTTAGGGGCCAGGGCGAGCTATGGCTACACCTTC. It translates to CASSLGARASYGYTF.

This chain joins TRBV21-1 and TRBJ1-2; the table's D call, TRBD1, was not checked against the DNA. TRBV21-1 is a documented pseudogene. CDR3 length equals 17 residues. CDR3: CASSEDPGTGRNYGYTF. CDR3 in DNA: TGTGCCAGCAGCGAAGACCCCGGGACAGGGAGGAACTATGGCTACACCTTC.

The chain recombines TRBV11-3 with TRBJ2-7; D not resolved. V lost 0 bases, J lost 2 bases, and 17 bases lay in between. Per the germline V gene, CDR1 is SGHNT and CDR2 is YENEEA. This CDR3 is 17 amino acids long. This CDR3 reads CASSLDLVGKTTYEQYF. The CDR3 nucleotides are TGTGCCAGCAGCTTAGATCTCGTGGGAAAGACAACCTACGAGCAGTACTTC. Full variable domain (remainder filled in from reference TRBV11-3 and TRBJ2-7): EAGVVQSPRYKIIEKKQPVAFWCNPISGHNTLYWYLQNLGQGPELLIRYENEEAVDDSQLPKDRFSAERLKGVDSTLKIQPAELGDSAVYLCASSLDLVGKTTYEQYFGPGTRLTVT.

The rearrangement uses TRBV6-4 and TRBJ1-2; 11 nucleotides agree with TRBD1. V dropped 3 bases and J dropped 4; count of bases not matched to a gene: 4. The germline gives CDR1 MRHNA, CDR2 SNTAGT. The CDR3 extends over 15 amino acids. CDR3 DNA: TGTGCCAGCAGTGAATCCGGGACAGGGGGCTATGGCTACACCTTC. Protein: CASSESGTGGYGYTF.

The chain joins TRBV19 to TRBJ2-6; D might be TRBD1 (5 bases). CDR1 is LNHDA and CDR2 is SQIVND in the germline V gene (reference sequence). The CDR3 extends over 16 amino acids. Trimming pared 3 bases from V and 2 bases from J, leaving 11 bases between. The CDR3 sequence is CASSILGEPGANVLTF. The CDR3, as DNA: TGTGCCAGTAGTATTTTAGGGGAACCTGGGGCCAACGTCCTGACTTTC.

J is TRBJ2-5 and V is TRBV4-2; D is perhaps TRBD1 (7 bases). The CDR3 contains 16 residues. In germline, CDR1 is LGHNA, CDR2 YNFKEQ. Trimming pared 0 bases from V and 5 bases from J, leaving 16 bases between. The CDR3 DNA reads TGTGCCAGCAGCCAAGATCCCTCGGCAGGGGGGGAGACCCAGTACTTC. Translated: CASSQDPSAGGETQYF.

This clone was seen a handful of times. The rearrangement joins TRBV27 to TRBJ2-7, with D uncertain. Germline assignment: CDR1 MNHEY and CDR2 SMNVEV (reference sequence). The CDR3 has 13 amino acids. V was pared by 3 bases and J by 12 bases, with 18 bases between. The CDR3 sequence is CASSLGRPEGLYF. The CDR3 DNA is TGTGCCAGCAGTTTGGGCAGGCCTGAAGGGCTGTACTTC.

CDR3 nucleotides: TGTGCCAGCAGCTCCCGCGGGACCCAGTACTTC. Amino acid sequence: CASSSRGTQYF. The rearrangement uses TRBV7-2 and TRBJ2-5; D not resolved. Germline CDR1 and CDR2: SGHTA and FQGNSA. V lost 4 bases, J lost 7 bases, and 7 bases lay in between. The CDR3 spans 11 residues.

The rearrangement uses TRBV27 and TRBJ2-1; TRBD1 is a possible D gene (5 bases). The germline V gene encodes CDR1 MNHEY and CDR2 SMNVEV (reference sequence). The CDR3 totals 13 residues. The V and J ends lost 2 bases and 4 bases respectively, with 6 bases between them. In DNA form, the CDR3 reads TGTGCCAGCAGTTTAGGGGCTTACAATGAGCAGTTCTTC. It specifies CASSLGAYNEQFF.

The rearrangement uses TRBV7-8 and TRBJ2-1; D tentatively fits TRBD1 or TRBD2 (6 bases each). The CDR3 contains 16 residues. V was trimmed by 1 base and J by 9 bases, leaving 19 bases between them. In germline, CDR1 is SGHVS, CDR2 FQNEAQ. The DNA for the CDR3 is TGTGCCAGCAGCTTAGGCGCGGGGCAGGGGCGCGGTGAGCAGTTCTTC. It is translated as CASSLGAGQGRGEQFF.

CDR3 region: CASSEEAGGPLEQYF. CDR3 bases: TGTGCCAGCAGTGAAGAGGCGGGGGGCCCTCTCGAGCAGTACTTC. This rearrangement joins TRBV2 to TRBJ2-7, with 8 bases lining up with TRBD2. V lost 1 base to trimming and J lost 6 bases; unmatched junction nucleotides: 8. This CDR3 is built from 15 residues. CDR1 is SNHLY and CDR2 is FYNNEI in the germline V gene.

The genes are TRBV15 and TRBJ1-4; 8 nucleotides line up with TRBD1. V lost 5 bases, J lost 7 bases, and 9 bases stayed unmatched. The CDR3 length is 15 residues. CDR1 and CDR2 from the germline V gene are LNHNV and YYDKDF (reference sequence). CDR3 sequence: CATSVLTGAAEKLFF. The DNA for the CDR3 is TGTGCCACCAGCGTTCTGACAGGGGCGGCTGAAAAACTGTTTTTT. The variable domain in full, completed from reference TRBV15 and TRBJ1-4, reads DAMVIQNPRYQVTQFGKPVTLSCSQTLNHNVMYWYQQKSSQAPKLLFHYYDKDFNNEADTPDNFQSRRPNTSFCFLDIRSPGLGDTAMYLCATSVLTGAAEKLFFGSGTQLSVL.

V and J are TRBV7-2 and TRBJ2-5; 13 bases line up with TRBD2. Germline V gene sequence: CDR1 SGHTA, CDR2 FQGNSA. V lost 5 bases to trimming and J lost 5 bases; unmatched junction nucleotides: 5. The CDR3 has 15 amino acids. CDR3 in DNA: TGTGCCAGCAGCGCCGGACTAGCGGGAGCTGAGACCCAGTACTTC. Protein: CASSAGLAGAETQYF.